This T cell receptor (beta chain) was sequenced during a study of blood T cells in healthy people across ages. The sample providers were healthy Caucasian people from Russia, aged about 6 to 90. Points from the study as a whole: The fall in TCR beta diversity per million T cells was roughly linear with age.

PCR was performed a second time for about 7 to 11 cycles using a sample-barcoded 5' primer and a J-beta primer mix. Each TCR beta cDNA got a 12-nucleotide random molecular identifier. The study obtained at least 2.5 million CDR3-containing paired-end reads from every sample. Each CDR3 protein gets one entry after TCRdb re-called the 5' RACE reads with MiXCR. The sample records about 680,000 distinct CDR3 sequences, more than 40% being singletons. On this clonotype itself: What it recognizes is unknown. The junction does not match germline at one end; this may be a read error.

The sequence was obtained from an older woman in good health. Specimen: blood.

CDR3 DNA sequence: TGTGTCAGCAGCTCCCTCGACAGGGGGCGAGGCTATGGCTACACCTTC. This sequence encodes CVSSSLDRGRGYGYTF. The rearrangement uses TRBV7-3 and TRBJ1-2; 10 nucleotides match TRBD1. CDR1 and CDR2 from the germline V gene are SGHTA and FQGTGA. CDR3 length: 16 amino acids.